This T cell receptor beta chain was documented in a study of T-cell reconstitution after alpha-beta-depleted transplantation in children. Per the germline V gene, CDR1 is DFQATT and CDR2 is SNEGSKA (reference sequence). This CDR3 has 15 amino acids. This clonotype showed up just a few times. What it binds is unknown. Study-wide results and caveats: Two months or so post-transplant, alpha-beta T cells reportedly derived from several hundred expanded graft clones.

Construction of the TCRbeta library involved unique molecular identifiers. TCRdb reanalysed the PCR reads using MiXCR and keeps one entry per CDR3 protein. The sample contains about 300,000 distinct CDR3 sequences, roughly a tenth of which appear only once. This TCR derives from a boy under two years old with acute myeloid leukemia, due to receive a stem cell transplant. The chain employs TRBV20-1 and TRBJ2-4; perhaps TRBD1 as D (6 bases). The sample consisted of PBMCs, taken before TCRalphabeta/CD19-depleted stem cell transplant. The CDR3 spells CSAEGDLVAKNIQYF. The DNA of the CDR3 is TGCAGCGCCGAGGGGGATTTGGTGGCCAAAAACATTCAGTACTTC.